This is a list of T cell receptor beta chains from one sample in a study of CXCR3-negative and CXCR3-positive naive CD8 T cells. TCRdb re-called the 5' RACE reads and catalogs CDR3 proteins one per entry, DNA excluded. The sample features about 45,000 distinct CDR3 sequences, with around 11% in its top ten. Sequencing input: memory CD8+ T cells from blood. These receptor sequences come from a human donor in good health. Some clones in this sample may be carry-over from other donors' samples. The CDR3 runs from the conserved cysteine through the conserved F or W. The listing skips clone size in some rows; elsewhere it reads once, few, many or a size class.

clone_size: NA; v_call: TRBV12-3/TRBV12-4; j_call: TRBJ1-4; cdr3_aa: CASSFTRGLANEKLFF
clone_size: NA; v_call: TRBV11-2; j_call: TRBJ2-7; cdr3_aa: CASEVAGGSSYEQYF
clone_size: NA; v_call: TRBV7-2; j_call: TRBJ1-5; cdr3_aa: CASSFYREEGQPQHF
clone_size: NA; v_call: TRBV7-2; j_call: TRBJ2-1; cdr3_aa: CASSLPYNEQFF
clone_size: NA; v_call: TRBV11-3; j_call: TRBJ2-7; cdr3_aa: CASSPFVGSYEQYF
clone_size: NA; v_call: TRBV20-1; j_call: TRBJ1-1; cdr3_aa: CSARDYRGLSSEAFF
clone_size: NA; v_call: TRBV6-6; j_call: TRBJ2-1; cdr3_aa: CASSYRNPGGAHNEQFF
clone_size: NA; v_call: TRBV21-1; j_call: TRBJ2-7; cdr3_aa: CASSKGWRETYEQYF
clone_size: NA; v_call: TRBV10-3; j_call: TRBJ1-5; cdr3_aa: CATARGVNNGNQPQHF
clone_size: NA; v_call: TRBV6-2/TRBV6-3; j_call: TRBJ2-1; cdr3_aa: CASRVLGGSTNEQFF
clone_size: NA; v_call: TRBV6-5; j_call: TRBJ2-5; cdr3_aa: CASSWDGYQETQYF
clone_size: NA; v_call: TRBV7-6; j_call: TRBJ1-3; cdr3_aa: CASSLGMGQSSGNTIYF
clone_size: medium-sized; v_call: TRBV7-9; j_call: TRBJ2-1; cdr3_aa: CASRPQGAYNEQFF